One and the same sample provided the 10 T cell receptor beta chains below, sequenced in a study of PD-1 blockade in mismatch repair-deficient tumors. Method: immunoSEQ multiplex PCR; TCRdb's copy keeps in-frame clones and lacks some. This sample carries tens of thousands of clones, roughly 80% of them seen once, and the ten largest clones take 2.5% to 3%. Sequencing used peripheral blood, obtained 12 weeks after starting pembrolizumab. The receptors here all came from an adult with mismatch repair-deficient cancer.

The chain recombines TRBV10-3 with TRBJ2-5; D unclear. V shed 3 bases and J shed 0 bases, with 5 bases lying between them. The CDR3 has 13 residues. CDR1 and CDR2 (germline): ENHRY, SYGVKD. The CDR3 spells CAISDSHQETQYF. The CDR3, as DNA: TGTGCCATCAGTGACAGCCACCAAGAGACCCAGTACTTC.

The chain recombines TRBV7-8 with TRBJ2-5; 9 bases map to TRBD1. Germline assignment: CDR1 SGHVS and CDR2 FQNEAQ. CDR3 length: 17 amino acids. J gave up 2 bases and V 3 bases, and 10 bases lay outside the gene matches. In DNA, the CDR3 is TGTGCCAGCAGCTTCCCCGGGACAGGGAAATTTCAAGAGACCCAGTACTTC. Amino acid sequence: CASSFPGTGKFQETQYF.

The chain employs TRBV2 and TRBJ2-3; the D gene is possibly TRBD1 (6 bases). From germline, CDR1 is SNHLY and CDR2 FYNNEI. This CDR3 contains 15 residues. The V gene lost 4 bases and the J gene lost 1 base, with 12 bases spanning the gap. The CDR3 loop reads CASSVEDSGTDTQYF. In DNA, the CDR3 is TGTGCCAGCAGTGTAGAGGACAGCGGCACAGATACGCAGTATTTT. The entire variable domain, with the rest obtained from reference TRBV2 and TRBJ2-3, is as follows: EPEVTQTPSHQVTQMGQEVILRCVPISNHLYFYWYRQILGQKVEFLVSFYNNEISEKSEIFDDQFSVERPDGSNFTLKIRSTKLEDSAMYFCASSVEDSGTDTQYFGPGTRLTVL.

The rearrangement joins TRBV6-1 to TRBJ1-2, with D maybe TRBD1 (5 bases). The CDR3 extends over 15 amino acids. The germline V gene encodes CDR1 MNHNS and CDR2 SASEGT. The V end lost 0 bases, the J end lost 4 bases, and 12 bases lay between the germline ends. CDR3 nucleotides: TGTGCCAGCAGTGAAGCGGGGCAGGGCGGCTATGGCTACACCTTC. Amino acids: CASSEAGQGGYGYTF.

In its sample, this clone was seen once. The CDR3 nucleotides are TGTGCCAGCAGCACGAACAGAAATGAGCAGTTCTTC. As protein: CASSTNRNEQFF. The V call is TRBV7-2, the J call TRBJ2-1; D is unclear. V shed 5 bases and J shed 7 bases, with 9 bases lying between them. From germline, CDR1 is SGHTA and CDR2 FQGNSA. This CDR3 region has 12 residues.

This clone appeared a single time. This chain uses TRBV7-9 with TRBJ2-1; perhaps TRBD1 as D (5 bases). The CDR3 is 13 residues long. The V gene lost 5 bases and the J gene lost 3 bases, with 8 bases spanning the gap. CDR1 is SEHNR, CDR2 FQNEAQ, per germline (reference sequence). Written as DNA, the CDR3 is TGTGCCAGCAGCCTAGACAGCTACAATGAGCAGTTCTTC. This gives the protein CASSLDSYNEQFF.

The chain combines TRBV7-2 with TRBJ2-1; either TRBD1 or TRBD2 may supply D (6 bases each). Germline V CDR1 and CDR2: SGHTA, FQGNSA. The CDR3 contains 14 residues. Trimming removed 2 bases at V and 6 bases at J, with 11 bases between. DNA for the CDR3: TGTGCCAGCAGCTTAAGGGGGGATGGCAATGAGCAGTTCTTC. Residues: CASSLRGDGNEQFF.

The chain is built from TRBV7-8 and TRBJ1-1; 7 positions match TRBD1. The V and J ends lost 5 bases and 2 bases, in that order; junction bases with no gene match: 20. The length of the CDR3 is 19 residues. The germline CDR1 and CDR2 sequences are SGHVS and FQNEAQ. The CDR3 DNA reads TGTGCCAGCAGCCCATATATATGGTTACCGGGACAGACTAACACTGAAGCTTTCTTT. Translation: CASSPYIWLPGQTNTEAFF.

The V and J genes are TRBV4-1 and TRBJ1-5, with D hard to call. V was cut by 2 bases and J by 9 bases, with 11 bases left in between. The V gene's germline CDR1 is MGHRA and CDR2 YSYEKL. The CDR3 runs 13 residues. The CDR3 sequence is CASSQNPYGPQHF. DNA for the CDR3: TGCGCCAGCAGCCAAAACCCGTACGGGCCCCAGCATTTT.

The chain combines TRBV6-5 with TRBJ2-2; 7 bases match TRBD1. Germline-derived CDR1 and CDR2 are MNHEY and SVGAGI. After removal of 6 bases from V and 3 bases from J, the junction contained 4 bases not matched to a gene. This CDR3 region has 14 residues. CDR3 nucleotides: TGTGCCAGCAGAACAACAGGGGACACCGGGGAGCTGTTTTTT. Encoded protein: CASRTTGDTGELFF.